Listed below are T cell receptor beta chains from one sample, sequenced in a study of shared clonotypes between healthy human individuals. TCRdb's table, derived via immunoSEQ multiplex PCR, lists solely in-frame clones and lacks some. The sample holds millions of clones, about 95% seen once. What was sequenced was naive CD4+ T cells sorted from blood. All receptors come from a man between 18 and 29 years old in good health. Each CDR3 is given with its conserved first and last residue. A D gene is named only where the DNA matches it firmly. Where a row states a size, it is once, few, many or the class of an expanded clone; other rows omit it.

d_gene,v_gene,j_gene,abundance,CDR3aa,CDR3nt
NA,TRBV10-3,TRBJ1-2,NA,CATRTGTWAGGYTF,TGTGCCACCAGAACCGGGACATGGGCGGGCGGCTACACCTTC
TRBD1,TRBV6-5,TRBJ2-7,many,CASSYRGTGYEQYF,TGTGCCAGCAGTTACCGGGGGACAGGCTACGAGCAGTACTTC
NA,TRBV16,TRBJ1-4,NA,CASSRSRVKNEKLFF,TGTGCCAGCAGCCGGTCGAGGGTAAAGAATGAAAAACTGTTTTTT
NA,TRBV9,TRBJ2-3,once,CASSVATETSIPPNTQYF,TGTGCCAGCAGCGTAGCTACGGAGACTAGTATCCCCCCAAATACGCAGTATTTT
NA,TRBV29-1,TRBJ1-2,NA,CSVEEAYTF,TGCAGCGTTGAAGAGGCCTACACCTTC
NA,TRBV30,TRBJ1-2,NA,CAWSTRRDSAGYTF,TGTGCCTGGAGTACCCGCAGGGATAGCGCTGGCTACACCTTC
NA,TRBV7-8,TRBJ2-2,NA,CASSLVGVGELFF,TGTGCCAGCAGCCTAGTCGGGGTAGGGGAGCTGTTTTTT
NA,TRBV7-2,TRBJ2-7,once,CASSTVALLGREQYF,TGTGCCAGCAGCACAGTCGCTCTTTTAGGGCGAGAGCAGTACTTC
NA,TRBV11-2,TRBJ2-4,NA,CASSSISLVHGQYF,TGTGCCAGCAGCTCAATTTCGTTGGTTCACGGTCAGTACTTC
NA,TRBV12-5,TRBJ1-2,once,CASGLSGAGYGYTF,TGTGCTAGTGGTTTGTCGGGGGCTGGGTATGGCTACACCTTC
NA,TRBV4-1,TRBJ1-5,NA,CASSPGLWGNQPQHF,TGCGCCAGCAGCCCCGGACTTTGGGGCAATCAGCCCCAGCATTTT
TRBD1,TRBV29-1,TRBJ1-1,NA,CSVVGQGNTEAFF,TGCAGCGTTGTAGGACAGGGGAACACTGAAGCTTTCTTT
TRBD1,TRBV10-1,TRBJ1-1,NA,CASSMDRMNSEAFF,TGCGCCAGCAGCATGGACAGGATGAACAGCGAAGCTTTCTTT
TRBD2,TRBV5-4,TRBJ2-5,once,CASSKKREAPQETQYF,TGTGCCAGCAGCAAAAAGCGGGAGGCCCCCCAAGAGACCCAGTACTTC
TRBD1,TRBV5-1,TRBJ1-1,NA,CASSLPGTGRDTEAFF,TGCGCCAGCAGCTTGCCCGGGACAGGGCGGGACACTGAAGCTTTCTTT
NA,TRBV6-1,TRBJ1-4,NA,CASSERTAMTLFF,TGTGCCAGCAGTGAAAGAACAGCCATGACACTGTTTTTT
TRBD2,TRBV7-2,TRBJ2-3,NA,CASSDRLAGRTDTQYF,TGTGCCAGCAGCGACCGACTAGCGGGACGCACAGATACGCAGTATTTT
TRBD1,TRBV6-5,TRBJ2-7,NA,CASRSRGQDYEQYF,TGTGCCAGCAGGAGCAGGGGGCAGGACTACGAGCAGTACTTC
TRBD1,TRBV14,TRBJ2-7,NA,CASSQDLGQGALEQYF,TGTGCCAGCAGCCAAGATCTAGGACAGGGGGCGCTTGAGCAGTACTTC
NA,TRBV6-5,TRBJ1-6,NA,CASRRDGNSPLHF,TGTGCCAGCAGACGGGACGGAAATTCACCCCTCCACTTT
TRBD1,TRBV5-4,TRBJ1-6,NA,CASRNRGQISSPLHF,TGTGCCAGCAGAAACAGGGGGCAAATTAGTTCACCCCTCCACTTT
NA,TRBV19,TRBJ2-4,NA,CASSQQGAENIQYF,TGTGCCAGTAGTCAGCAGGGCGCGGAAAACATTCAGTACTTC
TRBD1,TRBV28,TRBJ1-2,NA,CATPEQGGYGYTF,TGTGCTACCCCTGAGCAGGGGGGCTATGGCTACACCTTC
NA,TRBV5-8,TRBJ2-3,NA,CASSLWAAGTSTDTQYF,TGTGCCAGCAGCTTGTGGGCTGCGGGTACTAGCACAGATACGCAGTATTTT
NA,TRBV5-1,TRBJ2-5,NA,CASGTGIQETQYF,TGCGCCAGCGGCACAGGGATCCAAGAGACCCAGTACTTC
NA,TRBV5-4,TRBJ1-5,NA,CASSLELYQPQHF,TGTGCCAGCAGCTTGGAGCTTTATCAGCCCCAGCATTTT
TRBD1,TRBV27,TRBJ1-2,NA,CASSPWYTGGANGYTF,TGTGCCAGCAGCCCCTGGTACACAGGGGGCGCGAATGGCTACACCTTC
NA,TRBV5-4,TRBJ2-7,NA,CASTLPGPLSEQYF,TGTGCCAGCACCTTACCGGGACCCCTCTCCGAGCAGTACTTC
TRBD1,TRBV5-1,TRBJ1-1,NA,CASSSGTGMGTEAFF,TGCGCCAGCAGCTCCGGGACAGGGATGGGCACTGAAGCTTTCTTT
NA,TRBV7-9,TRBJ1-3,NA,CASSLRGARSGNTIYF,TGTGCCAGCAGCTTACGGGGGGCTCGATCTGGAAACACCATATATTTT
TRBD1,TRBV29-1,TRBJ1-1,NA,CSAEYRGHSTEAFF,TGCAGCGCGGAGTACAGGGGGCACAGCACTGAAGCTTTCTTT
NA,TRBV4-1,TRBJ1-2,NA,CASSQSGGSGTGRYGYTF,TGCGCCAGCAGCCAATCAGGAGGGTCTGGGACCGGCCGATATGGCTACACCTTC
NA,TRBV2,TRBJ2-7,NA,CASRNTGLVRYEQYF,TGTGCCAGCAGAAACACGGGACTGGTCCGCTACGAGCAGTACTTC
NA,TRBV6-6,TRBJ1-5,NA,CATTDRRNQPQHF,TGTGCCACAACCGACAGACGTAATCAGCCCCAGCATTTT
NA,TRBV11-2,TRBJ2-5,NA,CASSEMETQYF,TGTGCCAGCAGCGAGATGGAGACCCAGTACTTC
NA,TRBV11-2,TRBJ2-7,many,CASSLPFGLRGSSYEQYF,TGTGCCAGCAGCCTCCCCTTTGGACTCAGGGGAAGCTCCTACGAGCAGTACTTC
NA,TRBV2,TRBJ1-2,once,CATGSQLNYGYTF,TGTGCCACAGGTTCCCAACTGAACTATGGCTACACCTTC
NA,TRBV28,TRBJ1-2,NA,CASSFPTGPITYGYTF,TGTGCCAGCAGTTTCCCCACAGGGCCCATCACCTATGGCTACACCTTC
NA,TRBV6-5,TRBJ1-3,once,CASSSQWTTIYF,TGTGCCAGCAGTTCCCAATGGACCACCATATATTTT
TRBD1,TRBV6-1,TRBJ1-5,once,CASVRDRGGYQPQHF,TGTGCCAGCGTCCGGGACAGGGGAGGTTATCAGCCCCAGCATTTT
TRBD2,TRBV28,TRBJ2-5,NA,CASSSAAGGKQETQYF,TGTGCCAGCAGTTCCGCAGCGGGGGGTAAACAAGAGACCCAGTACTTC
NA,TRBV9,TRBJ2-1,NA,CASSVGGHGNEQFF,TGTGCCAGCAGCGTGGGGGGCCACGGAAATGAGCAGTTCTTC
TRBD1,TRBV15,TRBJ2-5,once,CATSRVFGTGAQETQYF,TGTGCCACCAGCAGAGTTTTCGGGACAGGGGCTCAAGAGACCCAGTACTTC
NA,TRBV5-1,TRBJ1-5,NA,CASSLGVGSNQPQHF,TGCGCCAGCAGCTTGGGTGTTGGCAGCAATCAGCCCCAGCATTTT
NA,TRBV28,TRBJ2-3,NA,CAGGTNTDTQYF,TGTGCCGGCGGGACGAACACAGATACGCAGTATTTT
NA,TRBV11-1,TRBJ1-4,NA,CASSLYRAEKLFF,TGTGCCAGCAGCTTATACAGGGCTGAAAAACTGTTTTTT
TRBD1,TRBV18,TRBJ1-6,NA,CASSPRGQGDSPLHF,TGTGCCAGCTCACCACGGGGACAGGGGGATTCACCCCTCCACTTT
NA,TRBV30,TRBJ2-5,NA,CAWMHGPLQDF,TGTGCCTGGATGCACGGACCCCTTCAGGACTTC
NA,TRBV2,TRBJ2-4,once,CASNYQNIQYF,TGTGCCAGCAACTACCAAAACATTCAGTACTTC
TRBD1,TRBV6-1,TRBJ1-6,NA,CASSEGDRVSPLHF,TGTGCCAGCAGTGAAGGGGACAGGGTTTCACCCCTCCACTTT
NA,TRBV7-2,TRBJ2-2,NA,CASSLPGGTNTGELFF,TGTGCCAGCAGCTTACCTGGGGGGACGAACACCGGGGAGCTGTTTTTT